This T cell receptor (beta chain) is from a study of blood T cell repertoires in COVID-19 (dated by TCRdb to about 2020). A note on the overall study: Collaborator samples came from the United States, Italy and Spain and covered acute and convalescent phases of COVID-19. The material from the prospective study consisted of cDNA or gDNA derived from T cells, B-cell-depleted T cells, or PBMCs. Deeply sampled blood TCRbeta repertoires from subjects exposed to, actively infected with, or recovered from COVID-19 were included in the dataset. The repertoires were released in a freely available public database intended as a resource for research on the immune response to SARS-CoV-2. Samples came from the ongoing ImmuneRACE study (first 160 participants) plus 1,254 subjects from 6 global collaborators. A de-identified subject ID, COVID-19 status, age in years and sex were almost always included in the sample metadata. HLA class I and class II types, where available, came from metadata supplied by the sample provider rather than from assay-based typing. Study-wide conclusions, independent of this receptor: The amount of clinical and demographic metadata varied by source and participant and was provided uncurated.

The immunoSEQ Assay, a bias-controlled multiplex PCR, was used to amplify TCRbeta CDR3 regions from genomic DNA. Per the original workflow: The number of nucleated cells in each sample was estimated by amplification of reference gene primers within the assay. To quantify the absolute abundance of each unique TCRbeta CDR3 rearrangement, sequence reads were collapsed and filtered. For each sample, productive Simpson clonality was calculated as the square root of Simpson's diversity index over productive rearrangements. TCRdb holds this immuneACCESS table with in-frame rearrangements only. Some clones are missing; in checked studies, unresolved V genes explain under half, and the rest has no known cause. V, J and clone size derive from that table, while D and trimming were established from the DNA sequence. This sample comprises about 200,000 clones, roughly 84% of them detected only once. The top ten hold roughly a sixth of the sample.

CDR3 length: 14 amino acids, cysteine to phenylalanine. The entry retains the CDR3 DNA only, 42 bases that are in frame from base 1. CDR1 and CDR2, per the germline V gene (reference sequence), are LNHDA and SQIVND. V sheds 2 bases and J sheds 8 bases, leaving 15 bases between their ends. One collaborating source in Seattle enrolled patients during active infection and followed them longitudinally through the course of disease. Collaborating institutions collected whole blood in K2EDTA tubes following their own protocols. For TCRbeta analysis, collaborators shipped samples as frozen whole blood, isolated PBMCs, or DNA extracted from either of those sample types. With regard to this clone: The antigen it recognizes is unknown. No base quality values were provided; no much bigger clone lies one nucleotide off.

The sample taken for sequencing was peripheral blood. The sequence is built from TRBV19 and TRBJ1-1; no confident D gene assignment can be made. The clonotype originates from a man aged 45-60 years with COVID-19, enrolled during active disease. The CDR3 protein sequence reads: CASSIIPKRAEAFF. DNA sequence: TGTGCCAGTAGTATAATCCCCAAAAGAGCCGAAGCTTTCTTT.